This T cell receptor beta chain was sequenced during a study of blood T cell repertoires in COVID-19. Study context: Acute and convalescent COVID-19 samples came from the United States, Italy and Spain. Sample material is recorded as cDNA or gDNA derived from T cells, B-cell-depleted T cells, or PBMCs.

The V end lost 7 bases, the J end lost 0 bases, and 10 bases lay between the germline ends. Germline values: CDR1 MNHEY, CDR2 SVGAGI. The CDR3 consists of 14 residues. Only one count was recorded for this clone. Patients of the Seattle cohort, enrolled during active infection, were followed longitudinally. Authors' data handling: The assay estimated nucleated cells by amplifying reference gene primers. Sequenced by immunoSEQ multiplex PCR; TCRdb stores in-frame clones only, minus some. The DNA was the basis for D and trimming; V, J and clone size are from that table. Of around 440,000 clones in the sample, around 88% are singletons; the top ten hold over 9.5%.

The chain carries TRBV6-5 and TRBJ1-5, with D unresolved. Material: peripheral blood. This TCR was recovered from a woman in her forties or fifties with COVID-19, enrolled during active disease. The CDR3 region is CASNIDISNQPQHF. Written as DNA, the CDR3 is TGTGCCAGCAACATAGACATTAGCAATCAGCCCCAGCATTTT.